This T cell receptor beta chain was profiled in a study of blood T cells in healthy people across ages. Study summary: Template switching caught about one barcoded beta molecule for each two T cells. General study points: A greater number of naive CD4+ cells and higher diversity distinguished long-lived donors from aged donors.

A remark on this clonotype: Antigen unknown.

Next came a second PCR, run for about 7 to 12 cycles, which used a sample-barcoded 5' primer along with a J-beta primer mix. All cDNA molecules were each tagged by a template-switch adaptor with 12 random nucleotides. One entry per CDR3 protein results from TCRdb running MiXCR on the 5' RACE reads. The table records around 1,900,000 distinct CDR3 sequences, about 39% of them present only once. The CDR3 is 13 amino acids. The germline CDR1 and CDR2 sequences are SGHTA and FQGNSA. Trimming cost V 3 bases and J 5 bases, with 11 bases left between them. The sequenced material came from blood. The sequence was collected from a human donor in good health. The genes are TRBV7-2 and TRBJ2-7, with D possibly TRBD2 on 6 matching bases. This chain's CDR3 is CASSFSEGNEQYF. The DNA of the CDR3 is TGTGCCAGCAGCTTCTCGGAGGGTAACGAGCAGTACTTC.